Listed below are T cell receptor beta chains from one sample, sequenced in a study of cytomegalovirus exposure and HLA in healthy donors. Libraries were prepared by immunoSEQ multiplex PCR; TCRdb keeps only in-frame clonotypes and omits some of them. In the table there are some 100,000 clones, around 69% of which are singletons. The sequencing input was PBMCs. The receptors originated from a man in his forties or fifties in good health and CMV-seropositive. The conserved cysteine and the conserved F or W are not part of the CDR3 here.

ASSPGGLSNQPQH	13	TRBV4-3	TRBJ1-5
ASSESTGPGNTIY	13	TRBV5-1	TRBJ1-3
ASSTGVRASEKLF	13	TRBV5-1	TRBJ1-4
ASTPRGPQPQH	11	TRBV11-3	TRBJ1-5
ASSVEVGAETQY	12	TRBV9	TRBJ2-5
ASGGKTGGFGELF	13	TRBV9	TRBJ2-2
ASSGQGAPYEQY	12	TRBV5-5	.
ASSQDRASNQPQH	13	TRBV6-5	TRBJ1-5
ASSVQTSGGANQY	13	TRBV11-2	TRBJ2-5
ASSNRQGFNEQY	12	TRBV19	TRBJ2-7
ASSLSQGTGELF	12	TRBV5-1	TRBJ2-2
ASSMIQDTGELF	12	TRBV25-1	TRBJ2-2
ASSYLQGMYGYT	12	TRBV6-5	TRBJ1-2
ASSPDRGNQPQH	12	TRBV7-2	TRBJ1-5
ASSSLTNIGELF	12	TRBV4-3	TRBJ2-2
ASSIGGQGARYGYT	14	TRBV19	TRBJ1-2
ASTWTSGGTDTQY	13	TRBV6-1	TRBJ2-3
ASSLTGAEAF	10	TRBV7-9	TRBJ1-1
ASSRGQAKNIQY	12	TRBV6-6	TRBJ2-4
ASSLLAGGPGELF	13	TRBV5-1	TRBJ2-2
ASSYRGTNEKLF	12	TRBV5-5	TRBJ1-4
ASSDRGSGNTEAF	13	TRBV6-1	TRBJ1-1
VAGPRNTGELF	11	TRBV2	TRBJ2-2
ASSESSGLLNTEAF	14	TRBV6-1	TRBJ1-1
ASSIAGDNQPQH	12	TRBV19	TRBJ1-5
ASSPQVGRGVTYEQY	15	TRBV7-2	.
ATSSPLF	7	TRBV15	TRBJ2-1
ASSPRGGAWTGELF	14	TRBV18	TRBJ2-2
ASKREERNEQF	11	TRBV2	TRBJ2-1
ASSRGDLMNTEAF	13	TRBV6-5	TRBJ1-1
ASSLSPGTPSTDTQY	15	TRBV27	TRBJ2-3
ATSRGGTFTAGELF	14	TRBV15	TRBJ2-2
ASKKVGETQY	10	TRBV6-1	TRBJ2-5
ASGLGGGYEQY	11	TRBV12-5	TRBJ2-7
ASSDPDRGRYGYT	13	TRBV6-1	TRBJ1-2
ASSYSGQGRNQPQH	14	TRBV6-6	TRBJ1-5
ASSTGTGTWEQY	12	TRBV7-2	TRBJ2-7
ASSLVTSGRGHEQF	14	TRBV28	TRBJ2-1
ASSSVAGEQY	10	TRBV7-2	TRBJ2-7
ASSRQHEKLF	10	TRBV18	TRBJ1-4